Each of the 3 T cell receptor beta chains below was sequenced from the same sample in a study of human T cells and chemical hapten exposure. TCRdb re-analysed the RACE reads in MiXCR, keeping a single row per CDR3 protein. The sample records 120,000 or so distinct CDR3 sequences, roughly 13% being singletons. This sample's time point: patch test 1, 2 weeks after DPC sensitization. The treatment denotes: therapeutic diphenylcyclopropenone sensitization with weekly scalp DPC. Specimen: whole blood, collected in connection with sensitization to the hapten diphenylcyclopropenone (DPC). The receptor set was obtained from a man between 18 and 35 years old with alopecia areata. Some clones in this sample may be carry-over from other donors' samples.

The J gene is TRBJ2-3, the V gene TRBV6-2 or TRBV6-3, with a tentative D call TRBD2 (6 bases). Trimming left V 6 bases short and J 6 bases short, with 19 bases between. This CDR3 has 15 residues. The V gene's germline CDR1 is MNHEY and CDR2 SVGEGT. CDR3 DNA sequence: TGTGCCAGCAGCCAAGCGCTGCGGGGCGGGGATACGCAGTATTTT. It is translated as CASSQALRGGDTQYF.

This clonotype was picked up a small number of times. The gene calls are TRBV7-9 and TRBJ2-7, with TRBD2 matching 8 bases. CDR3 length: 15 amino acids. J lost 3 bases, V lost 5 bases, and 9 bases had no gene match. Per germline, CDR1 SEHNR and CDR2 FQNEAQ (reference sequence). DNA for the CDR3: TGTGCCAGCAGCCACGCGGCGCGGGGGGTCTACGAGCAGTACTTC. It codes for CASSHAARGVYEQYF.

In this sample, this clonotype turned up many times. The V call is TRBV11-2, the J call TRBJ2-7; D unresolved. This CDR3 is 10 amino acids long. V dropped 1 base and J dropped 12 bases, with 7 bases sitting between them. Germline CDR1 reads SGHAT; CDR2 reads FQNNGV. CDR3 in amino acids: CASSLGEVYF. The CDR3 DNA sequence: TGTGCCAGCAGCTTAGGCGAGGTGTACTTC.